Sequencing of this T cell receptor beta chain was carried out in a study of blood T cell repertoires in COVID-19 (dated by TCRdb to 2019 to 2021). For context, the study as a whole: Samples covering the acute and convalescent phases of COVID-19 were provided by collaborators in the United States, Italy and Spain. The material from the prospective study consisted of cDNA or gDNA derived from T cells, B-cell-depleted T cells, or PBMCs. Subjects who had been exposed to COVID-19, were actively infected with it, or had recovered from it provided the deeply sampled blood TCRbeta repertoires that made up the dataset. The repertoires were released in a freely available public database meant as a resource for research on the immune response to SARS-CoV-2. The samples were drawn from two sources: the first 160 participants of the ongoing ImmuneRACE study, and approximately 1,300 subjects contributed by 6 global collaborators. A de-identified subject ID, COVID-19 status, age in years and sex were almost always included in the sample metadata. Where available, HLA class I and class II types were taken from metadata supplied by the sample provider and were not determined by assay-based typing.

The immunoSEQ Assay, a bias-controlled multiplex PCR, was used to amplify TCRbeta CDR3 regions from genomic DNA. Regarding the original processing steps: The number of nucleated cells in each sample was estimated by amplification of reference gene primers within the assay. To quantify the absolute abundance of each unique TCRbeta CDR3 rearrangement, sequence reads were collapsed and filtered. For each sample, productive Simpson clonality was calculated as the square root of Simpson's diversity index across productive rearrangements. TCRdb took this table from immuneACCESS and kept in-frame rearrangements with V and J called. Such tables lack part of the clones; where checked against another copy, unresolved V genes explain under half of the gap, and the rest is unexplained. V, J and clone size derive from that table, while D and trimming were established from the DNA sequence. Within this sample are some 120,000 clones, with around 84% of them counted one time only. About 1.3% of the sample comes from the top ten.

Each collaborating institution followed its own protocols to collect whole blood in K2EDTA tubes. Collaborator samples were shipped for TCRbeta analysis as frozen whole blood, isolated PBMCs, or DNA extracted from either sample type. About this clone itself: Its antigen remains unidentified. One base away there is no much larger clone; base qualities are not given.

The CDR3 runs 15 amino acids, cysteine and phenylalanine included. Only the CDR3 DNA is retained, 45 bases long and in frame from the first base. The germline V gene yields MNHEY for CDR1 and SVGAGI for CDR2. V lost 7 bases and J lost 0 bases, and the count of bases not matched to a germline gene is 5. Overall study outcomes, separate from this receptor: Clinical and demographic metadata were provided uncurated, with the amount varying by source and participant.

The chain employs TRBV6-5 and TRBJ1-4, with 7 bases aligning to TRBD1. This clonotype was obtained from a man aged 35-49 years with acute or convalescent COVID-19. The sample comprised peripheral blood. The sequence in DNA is TGTGCCAGCACTGGGACAGCTCCAACTAATGAAAAACTGTTTTTT. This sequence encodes CASTGTAPTNEKLFF.